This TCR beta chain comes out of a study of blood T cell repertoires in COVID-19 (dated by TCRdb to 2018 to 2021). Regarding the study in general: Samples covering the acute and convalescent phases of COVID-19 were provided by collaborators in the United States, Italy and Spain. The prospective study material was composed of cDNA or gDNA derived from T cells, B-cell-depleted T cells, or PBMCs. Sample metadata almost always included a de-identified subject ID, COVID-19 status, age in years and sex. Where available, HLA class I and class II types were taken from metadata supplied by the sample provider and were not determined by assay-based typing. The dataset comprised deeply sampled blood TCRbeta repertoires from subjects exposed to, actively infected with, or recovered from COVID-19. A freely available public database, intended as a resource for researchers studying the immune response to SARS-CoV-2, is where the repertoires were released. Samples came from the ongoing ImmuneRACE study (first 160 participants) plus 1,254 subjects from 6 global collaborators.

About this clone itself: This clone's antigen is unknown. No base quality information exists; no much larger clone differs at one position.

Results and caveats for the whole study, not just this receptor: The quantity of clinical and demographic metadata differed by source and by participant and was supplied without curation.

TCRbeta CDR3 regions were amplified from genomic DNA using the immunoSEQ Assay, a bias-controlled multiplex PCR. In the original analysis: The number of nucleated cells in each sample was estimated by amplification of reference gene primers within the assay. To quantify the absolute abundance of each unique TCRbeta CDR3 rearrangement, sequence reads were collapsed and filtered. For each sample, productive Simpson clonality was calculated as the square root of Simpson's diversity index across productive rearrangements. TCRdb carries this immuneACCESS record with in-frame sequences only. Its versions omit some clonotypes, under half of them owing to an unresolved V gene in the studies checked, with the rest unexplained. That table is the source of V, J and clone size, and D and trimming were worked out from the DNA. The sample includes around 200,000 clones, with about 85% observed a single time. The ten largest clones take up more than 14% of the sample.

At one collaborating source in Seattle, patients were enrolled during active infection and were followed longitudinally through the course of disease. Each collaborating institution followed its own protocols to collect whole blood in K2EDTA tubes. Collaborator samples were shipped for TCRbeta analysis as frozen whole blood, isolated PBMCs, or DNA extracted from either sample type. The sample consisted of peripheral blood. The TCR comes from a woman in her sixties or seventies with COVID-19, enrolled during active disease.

The CDR3 here reads CASSQDRGWTEAFF. The nucleotide sequence is given as TGTGCCAGCAGCCAAGACAGGGGGTGGACTGAAGCTTTCTTT. The chain employs TRBV3-1 (or the pseudogene TRBV3-2) and TRBJ1-1, and TRBD1 matches 7 of the central bases. Measured from the cysteine to the phenylalanine, the CDR3 is 14 residues long. The only DNA kept is the CDR3, 42 bases in frame from the first base. Trimming leaves V shorter by 0 bases and J shorter by 5 bases, with the junction holding 3 bases beyond the gene matches. CDR1 and CDR2 (LGHDT, YNNKEL) derive from the germline V gene (reference sequence).